This T cell receptor (beta chain) is drawn from a study of cytomegalovirus exposure and HLA in healthy donors (dated by TCRdb to 2016 to 2017). Some background on the complete study: A later analysis indicated that the 90 to 150 validation repertoires were generated on the platform also employed for the roughly 730 repertoires of the first cohort. The study combined high-throughput TCR immunosequencing, statistical association of individual TCRs with disease status, and machine learning to predict cytomegalovirus infection status. The study aimed to test whether signatures of past pathogen exposure could be identified by cataloging public T cell receptors. Along with the approximately 620-subject first cohort, a separate validation cohort of 120 different subjects was used. Study-wide findings and limitations: Subsequent analysis determined that TCRs grouped into clusters in the first cohort also showed a tendency toward co-occurrence across the roughly 120 validation repertoires, and roughly 94% of cluster scores exceeded 0. The authors suggested that the approach could potentially be generalized to other disease states and immunological phenotypes. Cytomegalovirus status was reported to be diagnosed by the classifier with high specificity and sensitivity in both the original and validation cohorts. Most TCR sequences were observed very rarely across donors, whereas some public TCRs were present in many individuals. All 120 or so repertoires were used to score co-occurrence in the validation cohort in a later analysis, because that analysis had no HLA typing for the cohort. In vitro tests confirmed that three of the cytomegalovirus-associated TCR beta chains recognize cytomegalovirus antigens. The study listed approximately 160 TCR beta chains as associated with cytomegalovirus.

Separate from the roughly 630-subject first cohort, the validation cohort of about 120 subjects was the group to which the donors belonged. The library was obtained by the immunoSEQ multiplex PCR assay. In the authors' own workflow: A statistical classification framework was built to diagnose cytomegalovirus status from the catalog of TCR beta chain sequences. TCRdb took over this immuneACCESS table, retaining in-frame rearrangements with V and J assigned. Such tables are incomplete; in checked studies, under half of the missing clones stem from an unresolved V gene, and the remainder is unexplained. The V and J calls and clone size are taken from that table; D and trimming were inferred from the DNA. The sample table records under 400,000 clones; roughly 87% of these occur just once. The ten largest clones add up to approximately 0.95% of the sample. Comments on this clone: No antigen is known for it. The sample holds no much larger clone one base away, and base qualities are not on file.

At the junction V is shortened by 3 bases and J by 5 bases; bases outside the gene matches: 10. The CDR3 goes from the cysteine to the phenylalanine over 16 residues. Left in the record is the CDR3 DNA by itself, 48 bases read in frame from the first base. CDR1 and CDR2 are read off the germline V gene as SGHAT and FQNNGV. Sequences were obtained from PBMCs. Recombination connected TRBV11-2 to TRBJ2-3, with 8 junctional bases fitting TRBD2. The origin of this receptor is a man aged 30-40 years in good health and CMV-seronegative. DNA sequence: TGTGCCAGCAGCTTTCCCGGGGGGGGCCGAGGAGATACGCAGTATTTT. This gives the protein CASSFPGGGRGDTQYF. Beyond the CDR3, the reference TRBV11-2 and TRBJ2-3 genes provide the residues; the full variable domain reads: EAGVAQSPRYKIIEKRQSVAFWCNPISGHATLYWYQQILGQGPKLLIQFQNNGVVDDSQLPKDRFSAERLKGVDSTLKIQPAKLEDSAVYLCASSFPGGGRGDTQYFGPGTRLTVL.